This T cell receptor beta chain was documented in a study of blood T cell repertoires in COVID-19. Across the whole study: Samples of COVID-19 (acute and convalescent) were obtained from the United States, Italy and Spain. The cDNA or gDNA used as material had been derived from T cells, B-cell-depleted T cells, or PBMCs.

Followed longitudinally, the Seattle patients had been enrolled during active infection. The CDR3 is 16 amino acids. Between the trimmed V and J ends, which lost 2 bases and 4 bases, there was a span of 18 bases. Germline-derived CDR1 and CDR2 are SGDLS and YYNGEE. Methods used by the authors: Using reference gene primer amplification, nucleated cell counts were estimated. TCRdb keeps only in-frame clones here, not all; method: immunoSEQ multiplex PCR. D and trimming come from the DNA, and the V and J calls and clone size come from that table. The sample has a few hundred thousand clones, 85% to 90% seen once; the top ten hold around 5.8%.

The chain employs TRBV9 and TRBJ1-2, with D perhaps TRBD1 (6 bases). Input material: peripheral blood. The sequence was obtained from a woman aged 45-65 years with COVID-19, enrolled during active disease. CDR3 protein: CASSVEVETGTYGYTF. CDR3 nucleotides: TGTGCCAGCAGCGTTGAGGTGGAAACAGGGACCTATGGCTACACCTTC.